The rows below give T cell receptor beta chains drawn from one sample of a study of shared clonotypes between healthy human individuals. The assay was immunoSEQ multiplex PCR, and TCRdb's table has in-frame clones only and misses some. Among over a million clones, 95% to 97% were seen once, and the ten largest hold 1.2%. The sample was naive CD4+ T cells sorted from blood. The receptors come from a man aged 25-45 years in good health. The CDR3 runs from the conserved cysteine through the conserved F or W. The D gene is left open where the match is weak. Clone size appears in some rows only: once, few, many, or a class for an expanded clone.

NA,TRBJ1-1,TRBV10-2,NA,CASSEMTPNTEAFF,TGCGCCAGCAGTGAGATGACTCCCAACACTGAAGCTTTCTTT
few,TRBJ1-1,TRBV6-1,NA,CASSLLGGNTEAFF,TGTGCCAGCAGTTTATTAGGGGGGAACACTGAAGCTTTCTTT
NA,TRBJ2-5,TRBV18,TRBD1,CASSPVPTGWETQYF,TGTGCCAGCTCACCGGTCCCGACAGGGTGGGAGACCCAGTACTTC
NA,TRBJ2-3,TRBV29-1,TRBD1,CSVTGEGTDTQYF,TGCAGCGTCACAGGGGAAGGGACAGATACGCAGTATTTT
NA,TRBJ2-7,TRBV5-1,NA,CASSLTGSYEQYF,TGCGCCAGCAGCTTAACAGGAAGCTACGAGCAGTACTTC
NA,TRBJ1-2,TRBV19,NA,CASSSRPLNYGYTF,TGTGCCAGTAGTAGTAGACCGCTTAACTATGGCTACACCTTC
once,TRBJ1-5,TRBV4-1,NA,CASSQEVVPGRNQPQHF,TGCGCCAGCAGCCAAGAAGTCGTCCCGGGGCGGAATCAGCCCCAGCATTTT
few,TRBJ2-7,TRBV4-1,TRBD1,CASSQGDRLYEQYF,TGCGCCAGCAGCCAGGGGGACAGGCTGTACGAGCAGTACTTC
NA,TRBJ2-3,TRBV5-1,TRBD2,CASSAGLAGGDTQYF,TGCGCCAGCAGCGCGGGACTAGCGGGAGGAGATACGCAGTATTTT
once,TRBJ2-1,TRBV28,TRBD2,CASSGAGTSGRGEQFF,TGTGCCAGCAGCGGTGCCGGGACTAGCGGTAGAGGCGAGCAGTTCTTC
NA,TRBJ2-7,TRBV2,TRBD1,CASSEGTGRSYEQYF,TGTGCCAGCAGTGAAGGGACAGGGCGCTCCTACGAGCAGTACTTC
once,TRBJ2-5,TRBV5-1,NA,CASSSPGTPGETQYF,TGCGCCAGCAGTAGTCCCGGGACCCCGGGGGAGACCCAGTACTTC
NA,TRBJ2-6,TRBV4-1,TRBD2,CASSQLPGLAYSGANVLTF,TGCGCCAGCAGCCAATTGCCGGGACTAGCGTACTCTGGGGCCAACGTCCTGACTTTC
NA,TRBJ1-2,TRBV28,TRBD1,CASSLWDRVANYGYTF,TGTGCCAGCAGTTTATGGGACAGGGTAGCTAACTATGGCTACACCTTC
NA,TRBJ2-7,TRBV14,NA,CASSQDGGPYYEQYF,TGTGCCAGCAGCCAAGATGGCGGACCGTATTACGAGCAGTACTTC
NA,TRBJ2-5,TRBV7-9,NA,CASSLLASGTQYF,TGTGCCAGCAGCCTTCTAGCCTCTGGGACCCAGTACTTC
NA,TRBJ2-7,TRBV6-4,NA,CASSFSPPGEQYF,TGTGCCAGCAGTTTTAGCCCACCGGGGGAGCAGTACTTC
NA,TRBJ2-1,TRBV10-3,TRBD2,CAISPSGRSLNEQFF,TGTGCCATCAGTCCAAGCGGGAGGTCCCTCAATGAGCAGTTCTTC
NA,TRBJ2-1,TRBV11-2,NA,CASSLDIGRQTLVNEQFF,TGTGCCAGCAGCTTAGATATTGGTCGTCAGACCCTCGTCAATGAGCAGTTCTTC
NA,TRBJ2-7,TRBV7-9,TRBD2,CASSFLAGGSYEQYF,TGTGCCAGCAGCTTTCTAGCGGGTGGCTCCTACGAGCAGTACTTC
NA,TRBJ2-1,TRBV10-1,TRBD2,CASSAQRLADRNNEQFF,TGCGCCAGCAGTGCCCAAAGACTAGCGGATAGAAACAATGAGCAGTTCTTC
NA,TRBJ2-5,TRBV5-1,NA,CASSPGTALQETQYF,TGCGCCAGCAGCCCCGGGACCGCCTTGCAAGAGACCCAGTACTTC
NA,TRBJ1-1,TRBV11-2,NA,CASSLDFRLGGNTEAFF,TGTGCCAGCAGCTTAGATTTTCGTCTTGGGGGGAACACTGAAGCTTTCTTT
NA,TRBJ2-3,TRBV5-4,TRBD2,CASSPSGSTDTQYF,TGTGCCAGCAGCCCTAGCGGAAGCACAGATACGCAGTATTTT
NA,TRBJ2-7,TRBV6-5,NA,CASSYYRPGSYEQYF,TGTGCCAGCAGTTACTATCGTCCAGGGTCCTACGAGCAGTACTTC
NA,TRBJ2-7,TRBV11-2,TRBD2,CASSWTSGLGYEQYF,TGTGCCAGCAGCTGGACTAGCGGGTTAGGCTACGAGCAGTACTTC
NA,TRBJ1-4,TRBV30,NA,CAWVRRGAGEKLFF,TGTGCCTGGGTTCGTCGGGGCGCGGGTGAAAAACTGTTTTTT
NA,TRBJ2-3,TRBV15,NA,CATSRDPTSNTQYF,TGTGCCACCAGCAGAGATCCCACTAGTAATACGCAGTATTTT
NA,TRBJ2-2,TRBV27,NA,CASSPRQRTGELFF,TGTGCCAGCAGTCCTCGCCAGCGCACCGGGGAGCTGTTTTTT
NA,TRBJ2-5,TRBV5-6,TRBD2,CASSLTSEETQYF,TGTGCCAGCAGCTTGACTAGCGAAGAGACCCAGTACTTC
NA,TRBJ2-7,TRBV6-1,TRBD1,CASSVEGTGIPYEQYF,TGTGCCAGCAGTGTCGAGGGGACAGGGATTCCCTACGAGCAGTACTTC
NA,TRBJ2-3,TRBV6-1,TRBD2,CASSGWRGATDTQYF,TGTGCCAGCAGTGGGTGGCGGGGGGCTACAGATACGCAGTATTTT
NA,TRBJ1-1,TRBV7-9,TRBD1,CASSLTHQRDRVYEAFF,TGTGCCAGCAGCTTAACGCACCAACGGGACAGGGTTTATGAAGCTTTCTTT
NA,TRBJ1-5,TRBV28,NA,CASSLLGSSHQPQHF,TGTGCCAGCAGTTTATTGGGGTCTTCTCATCAGCCCCAGCATTTT
NA,TRBJ2-2,TRBV5-4,NA,CASSFLPNTGELFF,TGTGCCAGCAGCTTTCTTCCGAACACCGGGGAGCTGTTTTTT
NA,TRBJ2-1,TRBV7-9,NA,CASSARPLLRDEQFF,TGTGCCAGCAGCGCCCGACCACTTCTTAGGGATGAGCAGTTCTTC
NA,TRBJ2-1,TRBV19,NA,CASSIWDTSYNEQFF,TGTGCCAGTAGTATATGGGACACCTCTTACAATGAGCAGTTCTTC
NA,TRBJ1-5,TRBV4-1,NA,CASSQDRRQNHSNQPQHF,TGCGCCAGCAGCCAAGATCGGAGGCAGAACCATAGCAATCAGCCCCAGCATTTT
NA,TRBJ2-5,TRBV7-9,TRBD2,CASSRGPAGGETQYF,TGTGCCAGCAGCCGCGGGCCAGCGGGAGGAGAGACCCAGTACTTC
NA,TRBJ2-7,TRBV6-5,NA,CASSLQVNYEQYF,TGTGCCAGCAGTTTACAGGTGAACTACGAGCAGTACTTC
NA,TRBJ2-2,TRBV19,TRBD2,CASSILPPGGSHNTGELFF,TGTGCCAGTAGTATTCTCCCCCCGGGAGGGTCTCACAACACCGGGGAGCTGTTTTTT
NA,TRBJ2-2,TRBV19,NA,CASSIAPYGELFF,TGTGCCAGTAGTATAGCGCCATACGGGGAGCTGTTTTTT
NA,TRBJ1-5,TRBV2,NA,CASKGGASQPQHF,TGTGCCAGCAAAGGGGGGGCTTCTCAGCCCCAGCATTTT
NA,TRBJ2-1,TRBV10-2,TRBD2,CASRRSGRDYNEQFF,TGCGCCAGCAGGCGAAGCGGGAGAGACTACAATGAGCAGTTCTTC
NA,TRBJ1-2,TRBV18,NA,CASRAVEGGYGYTF,TGTGCCAGCCGTGCGGTGGAAGGTGGCTATGGCTACACCTTC
many,TRBJ2-7,TRBV29-1,TRBD2,CSVRGGLAGGNLYEQYF,TGCAGCGTTCGCGGCGGACTAGCGGGAGGGAATCTCTACGAGCAGTACTTC
NA,TRBJ1-1,TRBV7-2,TRBD1,CASSLGSRRGSKAFF,TGTGCCAGCAGCTTAGGGTCCCGCAGGGGGTCCAAAGCTTTCTTT
NA,TRBJ1-5,TRBV28,NA,CASSLAGVQPQHF,TGTGCCAGCAGTTTGGCAGGGGTCCAGCCCCAGCATTTT
NA,TRBJ2-1,TRBV25-1,TRBD2,CASARLAGAYNEQFF,TGTGCCAGCGCCCGACTAGCGGGAGCTTACAATGAGCAGTTCTTC
NA,TRBJ1-1,TRBV5-1,NA,CASSLGGLGLRNTEAFF,TGCGCCAGCAGCTTGGGCGGTTTGGGACTACGGAACACTGAAGCTTTCTTT